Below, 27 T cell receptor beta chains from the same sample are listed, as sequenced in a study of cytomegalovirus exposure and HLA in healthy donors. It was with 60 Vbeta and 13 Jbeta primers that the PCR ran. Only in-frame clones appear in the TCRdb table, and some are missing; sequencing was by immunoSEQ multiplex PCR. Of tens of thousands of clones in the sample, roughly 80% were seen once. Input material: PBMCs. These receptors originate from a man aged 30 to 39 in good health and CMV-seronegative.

The CDR3 protein is CASSLMTDKLGEQFF. As DNA, the CDR3 is TGCGCCAGCAGCTTGATGACAGACAAGCTGGGTGAGCAGTTCTTC. The rearrangement joins TRBV5-1 to TRBJ2-1, with D tentatively TRBD1 (5 bases). This CDR3 region has 15 residues. The V and J ends lost 1 base and 9 bases respectively, with 17 bases between them. CDR1 and CDR2 (germline): SGHRS, YFSETQ.

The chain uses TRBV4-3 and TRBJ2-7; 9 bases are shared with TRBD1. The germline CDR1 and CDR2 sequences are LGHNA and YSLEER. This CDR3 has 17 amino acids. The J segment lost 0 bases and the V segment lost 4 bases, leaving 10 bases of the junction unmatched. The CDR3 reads CASSLSGDRASSYEQYF. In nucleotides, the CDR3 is TGCGCCAGCAGCCTGAGCGGGGACAGGGCTAGCTCCTACGAGCAGTACTTC.

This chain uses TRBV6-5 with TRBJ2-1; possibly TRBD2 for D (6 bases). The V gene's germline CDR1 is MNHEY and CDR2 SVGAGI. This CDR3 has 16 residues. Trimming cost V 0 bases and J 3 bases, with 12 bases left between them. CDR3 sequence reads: CASSYSNSGNYNEQFF. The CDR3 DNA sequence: TGTGCCAGCAGTTACTCGAATAGCGGCAACTACAATGAGCAGTTCTTC.

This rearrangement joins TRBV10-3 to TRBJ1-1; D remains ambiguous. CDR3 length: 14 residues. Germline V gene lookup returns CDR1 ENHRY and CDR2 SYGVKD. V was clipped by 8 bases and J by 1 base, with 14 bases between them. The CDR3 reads CAIGAGVKNTEAFF. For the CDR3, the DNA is TGTGCCATCGGTGCCGGGGTCAAGAACACTGAAGCTTTCTTT.

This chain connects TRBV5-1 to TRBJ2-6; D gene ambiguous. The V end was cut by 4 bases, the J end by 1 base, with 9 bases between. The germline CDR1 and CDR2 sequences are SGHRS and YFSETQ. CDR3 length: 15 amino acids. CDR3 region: CASSATPSGANVLTF. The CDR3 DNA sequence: TGCGCCAGCAGCGCGACTCCTTCTGGGGCCAACGTCCTGACTTTC.

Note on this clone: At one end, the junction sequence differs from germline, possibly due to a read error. CDR3 amino acids: CASSLEVYGASDTQYF. Written as DNA, the CDR3 is TGTGCTAGCAGCTTAGAAGTATATGGGGCTTCAGATACGCAGTATTTT. The chain uses TRBV7-7 and TRBJ2-3; D possibly corresponds to TRBD1 (5 bases). Germline values: CDR1 SSHAT, CDR2 FNYEAQ (reference sequence). The CDR3 has 16 residues.

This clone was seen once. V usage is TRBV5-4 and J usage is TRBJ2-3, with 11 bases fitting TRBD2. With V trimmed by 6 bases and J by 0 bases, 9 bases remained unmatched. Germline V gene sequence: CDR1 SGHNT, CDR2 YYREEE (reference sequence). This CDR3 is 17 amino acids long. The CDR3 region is CASNQGTSGISTDTQYF. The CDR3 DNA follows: TGTGCCAGCAACCAAGGGACTAGCGGCATTAGCACAGATACGCAGTATTTT.

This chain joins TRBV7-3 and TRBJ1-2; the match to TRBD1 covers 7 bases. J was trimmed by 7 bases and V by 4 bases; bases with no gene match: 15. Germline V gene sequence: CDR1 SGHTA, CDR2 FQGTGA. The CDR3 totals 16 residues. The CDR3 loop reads CASSSSGTDTSFGYTF. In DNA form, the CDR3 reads TGTGCCAGCAGCTCTTCCGGGACAGACACGTCTTTTGGCTACACCTTC.

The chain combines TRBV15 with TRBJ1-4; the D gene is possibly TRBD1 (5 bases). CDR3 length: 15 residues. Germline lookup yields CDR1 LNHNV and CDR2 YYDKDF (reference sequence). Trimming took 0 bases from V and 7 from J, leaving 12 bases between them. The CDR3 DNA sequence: TGTGCCACCAGCAGAGATGCAACAGGCGGTGAAAAACTGTTTTTT. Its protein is CATSRDATGGEKLFF.

This CDR3 is CASSYLDGSSYNEQFF. The DNA of the CDR3 is TGTGCCAGCAGTTACCTCGACGGGAGCTCCTACAATGAGCAGTTCTTC. The chain joins TRBV6-5 to TRBJ2-1; possible D gene TRBD2, 6 bases. Germline CDR1 reads MNHEY; CDR2 reads SVGAGI. The CDR3 consists of 16 residues. V lost 2 bases and J lost 0, with 11 bases in between.

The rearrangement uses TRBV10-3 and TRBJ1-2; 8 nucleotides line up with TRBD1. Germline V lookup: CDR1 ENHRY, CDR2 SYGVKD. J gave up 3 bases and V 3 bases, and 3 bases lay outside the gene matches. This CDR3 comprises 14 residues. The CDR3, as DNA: TGTGCCATCAGTGATTCGGACAGGGACTATGGCTACACCTTC. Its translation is CAISDSDRDYGYTF.

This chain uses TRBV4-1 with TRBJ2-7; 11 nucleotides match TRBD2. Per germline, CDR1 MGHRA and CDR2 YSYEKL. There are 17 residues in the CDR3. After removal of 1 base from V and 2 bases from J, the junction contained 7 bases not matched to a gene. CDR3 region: CASSQALAGGTPYEQYF. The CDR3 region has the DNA TGCGCCAGCAGCCAAGCCCTAGCGGGAGGCACCCCCTACGAGCAGTACTTC.

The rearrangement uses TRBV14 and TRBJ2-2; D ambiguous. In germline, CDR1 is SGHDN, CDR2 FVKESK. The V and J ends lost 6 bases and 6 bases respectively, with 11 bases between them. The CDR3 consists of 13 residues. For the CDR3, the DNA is TGTGCCAGCAGTCGAGGAGTTTCCGGGGAGCTGTTTTTT. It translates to CASSRGVSGELFF.

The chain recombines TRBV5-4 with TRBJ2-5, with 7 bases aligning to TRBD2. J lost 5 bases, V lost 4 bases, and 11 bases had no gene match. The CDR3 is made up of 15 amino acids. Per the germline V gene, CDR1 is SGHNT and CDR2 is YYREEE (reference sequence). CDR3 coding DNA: TGTGCCAGCAGCATGAGGGCGGGAGCGGGGGAGACCCAGTACTTC. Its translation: CASSMRAGAGETQYF.

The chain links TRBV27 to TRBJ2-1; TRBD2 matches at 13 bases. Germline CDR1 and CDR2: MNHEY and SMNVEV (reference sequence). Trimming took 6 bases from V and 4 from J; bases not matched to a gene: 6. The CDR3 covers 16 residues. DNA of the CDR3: TGTGCCAGCAGCACGGGACTAGCGGGATTTTACAATGAGCAGTTCTTC. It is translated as CASSTGLAGFYNEQFF.

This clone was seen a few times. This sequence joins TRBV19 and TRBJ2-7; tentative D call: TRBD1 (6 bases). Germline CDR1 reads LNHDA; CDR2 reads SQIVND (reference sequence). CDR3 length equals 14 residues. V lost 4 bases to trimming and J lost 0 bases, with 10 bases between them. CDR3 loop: CASSTQTGSYEQYF. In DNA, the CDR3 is TGTGCCAGTAGTACTCAGACAGGCTCCTACGAGCAGTACTTC. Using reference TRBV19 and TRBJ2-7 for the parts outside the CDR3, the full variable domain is DGGITQSPKYLFRKEGQNVTLSCEQNLNHDAMYWYRQDPGQGLRLIYYSQIVNDFQKGDIAEGYSVSREKKESFPLTVTSAQKNPTAFYLCASSTQTGSYEQYFGPGTRLTVT.

DNA for the CDR3: TGTGCCAGCAGCAAAGTGGGGCAGAGGACTGAAGCTTTCTTT. This translates into CASSKVGQRTEAFF. The chain recombines TRBV21-1 with TRBJ1-1; the table's D call, TRBD1, has no DNA check behind it. TRBV21-1 is an annotated pseudogene. This CDR3 has 14 residues.

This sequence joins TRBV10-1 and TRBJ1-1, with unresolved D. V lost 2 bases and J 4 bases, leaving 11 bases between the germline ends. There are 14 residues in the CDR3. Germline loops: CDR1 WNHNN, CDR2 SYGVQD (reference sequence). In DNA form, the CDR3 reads TGCGCCAGCAGTGAGGGTGGGCCAGGCACTGAAGCTTTCTTT. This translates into CASSEGGPGTEAFF.

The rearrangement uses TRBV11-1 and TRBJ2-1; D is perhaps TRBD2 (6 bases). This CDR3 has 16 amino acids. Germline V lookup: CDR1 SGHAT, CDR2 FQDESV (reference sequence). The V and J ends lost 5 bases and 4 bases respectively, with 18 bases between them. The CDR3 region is CASSPAGGTGYNEQFF. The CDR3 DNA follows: TGTGCCAGCAGCCCAGCAGGTGGGACTGGGTACAATGAGCAGTTCTTC. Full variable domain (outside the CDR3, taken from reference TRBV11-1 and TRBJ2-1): EAEVAQSPRYKITEKSQAVAFWCDPISGHATLYWYRQILGQGPELLVQFQDESVVDDSQLPKDRFSAERLKGVDSTLKIQPAELGDSAMYLCASSPAGGTGYNEQFFGPGTRLTVL.

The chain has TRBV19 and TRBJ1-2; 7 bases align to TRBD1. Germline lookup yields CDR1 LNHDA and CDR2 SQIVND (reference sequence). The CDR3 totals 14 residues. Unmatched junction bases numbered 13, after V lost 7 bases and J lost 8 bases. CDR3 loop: CASNTGGRGRGYTF. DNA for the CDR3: TGTGCCAGTAACACCGGGGGCAGGGGGAGAGGCTACACCTTC.

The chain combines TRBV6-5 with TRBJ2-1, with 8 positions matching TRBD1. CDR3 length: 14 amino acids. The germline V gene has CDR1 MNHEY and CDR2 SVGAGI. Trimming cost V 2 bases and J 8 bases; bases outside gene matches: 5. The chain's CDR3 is CASSYLRGLHEQFF. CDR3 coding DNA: TGTGCCAGCAGTTACCTCAGGGGGCTACATGAGCAGTTCTTC.

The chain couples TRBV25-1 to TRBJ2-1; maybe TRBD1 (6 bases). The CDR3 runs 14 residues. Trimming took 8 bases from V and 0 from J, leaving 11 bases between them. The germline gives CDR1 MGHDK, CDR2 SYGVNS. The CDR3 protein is CASLGTHSYNEQFF. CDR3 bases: TGTGCCAGCCTCGGGACACACTCCTACAATGAGCAGTTCTTC.

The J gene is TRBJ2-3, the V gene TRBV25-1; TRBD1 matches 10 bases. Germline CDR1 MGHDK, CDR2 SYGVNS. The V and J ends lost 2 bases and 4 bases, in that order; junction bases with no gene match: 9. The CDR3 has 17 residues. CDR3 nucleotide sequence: TGTGCCAGCAGTGAAACCATGGGACAGGGGTTTGCAGATACGCAGTATTTT. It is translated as CASSETMGQGFADTQYF.

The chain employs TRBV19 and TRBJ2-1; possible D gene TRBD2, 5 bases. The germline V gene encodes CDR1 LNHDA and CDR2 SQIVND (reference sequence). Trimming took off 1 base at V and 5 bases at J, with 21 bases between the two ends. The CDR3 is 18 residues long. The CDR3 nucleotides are TGTGCCAGTAGTATAGGTCCGAGTGGACGGGAAGCTGACAATGAGCAGTTCTTC. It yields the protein CASSIGPSGREADNEQFF.

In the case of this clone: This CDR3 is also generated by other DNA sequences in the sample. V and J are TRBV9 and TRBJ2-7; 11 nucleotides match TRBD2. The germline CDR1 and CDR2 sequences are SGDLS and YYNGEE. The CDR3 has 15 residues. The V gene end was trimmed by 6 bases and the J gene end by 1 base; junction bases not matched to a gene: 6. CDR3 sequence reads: CASNPGLADSYEQYF. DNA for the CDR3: TGTGCCAGCAACCCGGGACTAGCGGATTCCTACGAGCAGTACTTC.

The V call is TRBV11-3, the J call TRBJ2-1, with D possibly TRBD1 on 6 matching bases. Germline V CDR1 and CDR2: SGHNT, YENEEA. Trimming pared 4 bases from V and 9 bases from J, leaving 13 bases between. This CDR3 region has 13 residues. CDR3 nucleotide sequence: TGTGCCAGCAGCTACAGGGACCGCAGTGAGCAGTTCTTC. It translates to CASSYRDRSEQFF.

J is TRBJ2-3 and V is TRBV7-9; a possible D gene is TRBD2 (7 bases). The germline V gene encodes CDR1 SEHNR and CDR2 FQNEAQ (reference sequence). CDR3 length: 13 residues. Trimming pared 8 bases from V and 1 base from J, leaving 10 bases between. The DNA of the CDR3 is TGTGCCAGCGGGGGGGCACGCACAGATACGCAGTATTTT. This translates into CASGGARTDTQYF.